Each of the 18 T cell receptor beta chains below was sequenced from the same sample in a study of CD8+CD57+ T cells in acquired aplastic anemia. Template material for TCR beta VDJ and CDR3 profiling consisted of genomic DNA. One entry per CDR3 protein, called by TCRdb with MiXCR from the reads. Altogether under 500,000 distinct CDR3 sequences are present, around 30% being singletons, with the ten largest covering nearly 0.85%. All sequencing subjects had displayed CD8+CD57+ cell expansion on flow cytometry. The sample consisted of sorted CD4+, CD8+, or CD8+CD57+ T cells (not recorded which) from PBMCs. The receptor source for this set is a human donor with aplastic anemia.

This rearrangement joins TRBV2 to TRBJ1-5; 8 bases are shared with TRBD1. The CDR3 is 13 amino acids. The germline V gene encodes CDR1 SNHLY and CDR2 FYNNEI. Trimming cost V 6 bases and J 14 bases; bases outside gene matches: 12. In nucleotides, the CDR3 is TGTGCCAGCAGGCCGGGACAGGTATTGGTCGAGCATTTT. Translated: CASRPGQVLVEHF.

There are many counts of this clonotype. The CDR3 nucleotides are TGTGCCAGTACCCCGGGCCGAAACACCATATATTTT. It codes for CASTPGRNTIYF. The rearrangement links TRBV19 to TRBJ1-3; D ambiguous. The germline V and J ends were trimmed by 7 bases and 5 bases, with 9 bases remaining between them. The CDR3 is 12 amino acids. Germline V CDR1 and CDR2: LNHDA, SQIVND (reference sequence).

This chain connects TRBV24-1 to TRBJ1-2, with D maybe TRBD1 (6 bases). There are 13 residues in the CDR3. V was cut by 5 bases and J by 5 bases, with 11 bases left in between. Germline V gene data show CDR1 as KGHDR and CDR2 as SFDVKD. The CDR3 region is CATSGGTSYGYTF. Written as DNA, the CDR3 is TGTGCCACCAGTGGAGGGACATCATATGGCTACACCTTC.

On this clonotype: Given a much more abundant clone one base away, this may be a read error. V is TRBV11-2 and J is TRBJ2-3; the D gene is possibly TRBD2 (5 bases). Germline V gene lookup returns CDR1 SGHAT and CDR2 FQNNGV. V was shortened by 2 bases and J by 7 bases, with 16 bases between the two germline ends. This CDR3 is 15 amino acids long. In DNA, the CDR3 is TGTGCCAGCAGCTTAAGGGAACTAGACCGCCATACGCAGTATTTT. It is translated as CASSLRELDRHTQYF. Full variable domain (remainder filled in from reference TRBV11-2 and TRBJ2-3): EAGVAQSPRYKIIEKRQSVAFWCNPISGHATLYWYQQILGQGPKLLIQFQNNGVVDDSQLPKDRFSAERLKGVDSTLKIQPAKLEDSAVYLCASSLRELDRHTQYFGPGTRLTVL.

The chain uses TRBV10-2 and TRBJ1-5; D perhaps matches TRBD1 (6 bases). CDR1 is WSHSY and CDR2 is SAAADI in the germline V gene. Trimming shortened V by 7 bases and J by 7 bases, and 17 bases separated the two germline ends. The CDR3 length is 14 residues. CDR3: CASTKAGGGQPQHF. CDR3 sequence (DNA): TGCGCCAGCACCAAGGCGGGGGGCGGACAGCCCCAGCATTTT.

There are a few counts of this clonotype. V usage is TRBV2 and J usage is TRBJ2-7; TRBD1 matches at 11 bases. Germline CDR1 and CDR2: SNHLY and FYNNEI. Unmatched junction bases numbered 6, after V lost 3 bases and J lost 5 bases. The CDR3 is 15 residues long. In DNA form, the CDR3 reads TGTGCCAGCAGTGACCGGACAGGGGGCAGGAACGAGCAGTACTTC. It encodes CASSDRTGGRNEQYF.

The chain has TRBV2 and TRBJ2-1; TRBD2 matches 10 bases. Germline V CDR1 and CDR2: SNHLY, FYNNEI. The CDR3 totals 15 residues. The V gene end was trimmed by 6 bases and the J gene end by 1 base; junction bases not matched to a gene: 3. CDR3 nucleotides: TGTGCCAGCAGCGTGACTAGCGGGTCCTACAATGAGCAGTTCTTC. It specifies CASSVTSGSYNEQFF.

The chain recombines TRBV5-1 with TRBJ1-4, with TRBD1 identical over 7 bases. Germline V gives CDR1 SGHRS, CDR2 YFSETQ. This CDR3 comprises 14 residues. V shed 4 bases, J shed 6 bases, and the junction held 6 bases outside the gene matches. CDR3 DNA sequence: TGCGCCAGCAGCCCGACAGGGAGAGATGAAAAACTGTTTTTT. This sequence encodes CASSPTGRDEKLFF.

This clonotype turned up a few times. The rearrangement links TRBV15 to TRBJ2-1; possible D gene TRBD2, 5 bases. Germline V lookup: CDR1 LNHNV, CDR2 YYDKDF (reference sequence). The CDR3 totals 14 residues. Deletions cut 11 bases from V and 8 bases from J, with 22 bases between. CDR3 in DNA: TGTGCCCATAGCGAGGGTGGTTTTGGACATGAGCAGTTCTTC. Protein: CAHSEGGFGHEQFF.

The chain has TRBV2 and TRBJ2-5; the match to TRBD1 covers 8 bases. Per germline, CDR1 SNHLY and CDR2 FYNNEI. The ends lost 7 bases at V and 4 bases at J; junction bases unmatched: 8. This CDR3 region has 14 residues. The CDR3 loop reads CASIRGRGRETQYF. The CDR3, as DNA: TGTGCCAGCATTCGGGGCAGGGGGCGAGAGACCCAGTACTTC. The full variable domain, with the rest looked up from reference TRBV2 and TRBJ2-5, is EPEVTQTPSHQVTQMGQEVILRCVPISNHLYFYWYRQILGQKVEFLVSFYNNEISEKSEIFDDQFSVERPDGSNFTLKIRSTKLEDSAMYFCASIRGRGRETQYFGPGTRLLVL.

Comment on this clonotype: Possible read error: a much larger clone is one base away. This rearrangement joins TRBV20-1 to TRBJ1-3; tentatively, D is TRBD1 (5 bases). In germline, CDR1 is DFQATT, CDR2 SNEGSKA (reference sequence). This CDR3 has 15 amino acids. CDR3 sequence reads: CSPRAPGDAGNTIYF. CDR3 bases: TGCAGTCCTAGGGCCCCGGGGGATGCTGGAAACACCATATATTTT.

This clonotype was recorded many times. The rearrangement links TRBV10-2 to TRBJ2-3, with 7 bases matching TRBD1. The CDR3 is 14 residues long. Trimming at V came to 0 bases and at J to 5 bases, leaving 2 bases not matched to a gene. The germline V gene encodes CDR1 WSHSY and CDR2 SAAADI. This CDR3 reads CASSESSGGDTQYF. CDR3 DNA: TGCGCCAGCAGTGAGTCTTCAGGGGGAGATACGCAGTATTTT.

The V gene is TRBV19, the J gene TRBJ2-5; tentative D call: TRBD1 (5 bases). Germline V lookup: CDR1 LNHDA, CDR2 SQIVND (reference sequence). The CDR3 contains 13 residues. V was pared by 3 bases and J by 3 bases, with 8 bases between. The CDR3 bases are TGTGCCAGTAGTATCGGCAGGGAAGAGACCCAGTACTTC. It specifies CASSIGREETQYF. The full variable domain, completed using reference TRBV19 and TRBJ2-5, is DGGITQSPKYLFRKEGQNVTLSCEQNLNHDAMYWYRQDPGQGLRLIYYSQIVNDFQKGDIAEGYSVSREKKESFPLTVTSAQKNPTAFYLCASSIGREETQYFGPGTRLLVL.

Worth noting for this clonotype: A single base separates this from a much larger clone, so it may be a read error. The chain couples TRBV7-3 to TRBJ2-7; D is undetermined. The V gene's germline CDR1 is SGHTA and CDR2 FQGTGA. This CDR3 contains 13 residues. The V and J ends lost 2 bases and 5 bases respectively, with 10 bases between them. The CDR3 nucleotides are TGTGCCAGCAGCTTAGCGTTCCGGGACGAGCAGTACTTC. Its translation: CASSLAFRDEQYF.

This clonotype was seen many times. In DNA form, the CDR3 reads TGCGCCAGCAGAGACAGGGAACGCAATCAGCCCCAGCATTTT. Residues: CASRDRERNQPQHF. J is TRBJ1-5 and V is TRBV10-1; the match to TRBD1 covers 7 bases. The trim removed 6 bases at V and 2 bases at J, leaving 4 bases unmatched. Germline V gives CDR1 WNHNN, CDR2 SYGVQD (reference sequence). The CDR3 runs 14 residues.

This clonotype was observed at least ten times. The gene calls are TRBV4-2 and TRBJ1-2, with 7 nucleotides matching TRBD1. Germline loops: CDR1 LGHNA, CDR2 YNFKEQ. The CDR3 is made up of 16 amino acids. The V segment lost 0 bases and the J segment 4 bases; nucleotides outside the gene matches: 8. CDR3 bases: TGTGCCAGCAGCCAAGATAAGGCAGGGGGTGTCTATGGCTACACCTTC. Its translation: CASSQDKAGGVYGYTF.

The CDR3 bases are TGTGCCAGCAGTGACCCAACAGGGGACGGCTATGGCTACACCTTC. As protein: CASSDPTGDGYGYTF. This chain uses TRBV25-1 with TRBJ1-2, with 7 positions matching TRBD1. Germline trimming cut 3 bases from V and 4 bases from J; bases unmatched to any gene: 8. Germline lookup yields CDR1 MGHDK and CDR2 SYGVNS. This CDR3 spans 15 amino acids.

The chain couples TRBV5-1 to TRBJ1-1; D may be TRBD1 (5 bases). Germline CDR1 is SGHRS and CDR2 is YFSETQ. V was clipped by 0 bases and J by 3 bases, with 15 bases between them. CDR3 length: 16 amino acids. The CDR3 here is CASSLAGGGDYTEAFF. Written as DNA, the CDR3 is TGCGCCAGCAGCTTGGCCGGGGGAGGTGATTACACTGAAGCTTTCTTT.